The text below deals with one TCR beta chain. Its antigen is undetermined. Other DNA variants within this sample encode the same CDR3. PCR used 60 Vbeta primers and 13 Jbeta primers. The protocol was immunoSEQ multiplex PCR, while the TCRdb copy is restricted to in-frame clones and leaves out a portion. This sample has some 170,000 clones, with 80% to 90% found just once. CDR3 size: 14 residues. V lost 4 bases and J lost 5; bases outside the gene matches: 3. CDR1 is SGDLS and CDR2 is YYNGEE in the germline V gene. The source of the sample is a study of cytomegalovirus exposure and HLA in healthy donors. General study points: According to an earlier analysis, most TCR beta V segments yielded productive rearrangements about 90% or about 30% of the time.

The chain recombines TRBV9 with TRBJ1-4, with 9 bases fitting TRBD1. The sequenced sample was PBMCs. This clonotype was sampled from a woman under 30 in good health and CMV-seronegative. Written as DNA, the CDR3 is TGTGCCAGCAGCCCCGGGACAGGGAATGAAAAACTGTTTTTT. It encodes CASSPGTGNEKLFF.